This is a list of T cell receptor beta chains from one sample in a study of cytotoxic CD8 clonotypes in ibrutinib-treated CLL. Here immunoSEQ multiplex PCR was the method, and the copy in TCRdb shows in-frame clones only, minus some. This sample has about 86,000 clones; about 86% occur once, and the top ten carry about 5.8%. Sample: PBMCs, taken before ibrutinib treatment. These receptors all come from a human donor with chronic lymphocytic leukemia. Both conserved end residues are part of each CDR3. The D gene is left open where the match is weak. A clone size is listed for some rows: how often the clone was seen (once, few, many), or a class if it is expanded.

TRBV6-5	TRBJ1-1	NA	NA	TGTGCCAGCAGTTTAGTCGTCGGCGGTCCCAACACTGAAGCTTTCTTT	CASSLVVGGPNTEAFF
TRBV19	TRBJ1-4	NA	NA	TGTGCCAGTAGTATAGTGGGGACTAATGAAAAACTGTTTTTT	CASSIVGTNEKLFF
TRBV15	TRBJ1-5	NA	NA	TGTGCCACCAGCAGAGATCTTTCTACTGGGGGAGGCAATCAGCCCCAGCATTTT	CATSRDLSTGGGNQPQHF
TRBV5-4	TRBJ2-7	TRBD1	NA	TGTGCCAGCAGCATGTCCGGGACAGCCTACGAGCAGTACTTC	CASSMSGTAYEQYF
TRBV7-9	TRBJ2-7	NA	NA	TGTGCCAGCAGCTCTACTACAAGCGGTTACGCCACCTACGAGCAGTACTTC	CASSSTTSGYATYEQYF
TRBV4-3	TRBJ2-3	TRBD1	NA	TGCGCCAGCAGCCAGGACAGGGGGCGCGTTACAGATACGCAGTATTTT	CASSQDRGRVTDTQYF
TRBV27	TRBJ2-7	TRBD2	NA	TGTGCCAGCAGTTTAAGGACTAGCGGAAACTCCCTTTACGAGCAGTACTTC	CASSLRTSGNSLYEQYF
TRBV10-3	TRBJ1-5	NA	once	TGTGCCATCAGTGAGGGCTCGGGCAGGGCAAGGGAAAATCAGCCCCAGCATTTT	CAISEGSGRARENQPQHF
TRBV4-1	TRBJ1-2	TRBD1	NA	TGCGCCAGCAGCCACCCGGGACAGAAAAATTCTTATGGCTACACCTTC	CASSHPGQKNSYGYTF
TRBV6-4	TRBJ2-5	NA	NA	TGTGCCAGCAGTGACTTGGAGACCCAGTACTTC	CASSDLETQYF
TRBV7-3	TRBJ2-2	NA	NA	TGTGCCAGCAGCCCCCTACGGGGAGGTGGATCCGGCACCGGGGAGCTGTTTTTT	CASSPLRGGGSGTGELFF
TRBV15	TRBJ2-6	NA	few	TGTGCCACCAGCCTCCGCGTGGGGGTGTCGGGGGCCAACGTCCTGACTTTC	CATSLRVGVSGANVLTF
TRBV28	TRBJ2-3	NA	NA	TGTGCCAGCAGGGGGGACGTCGGCTTTTTCACAGATACGCAGTATTTT	CASRGDVGFFTDTQYF
TRBV15	TRBJ1-4	NA	NA	TGTGCCACCAGCAGAGATCTCAGGGCCGAAAAACTGTTTTTT	CATSRDLRAEKLFF
TRBV19	TRBJ1-2	NA	few	TGTGCCAGTAGCGAGGAGGGGTACTATGGCTACACCTTC	CASSEEGYYGYTF
TRBV5-4	TRBJ2-3	TRBD2	NA	TGTGCCAGCAGACTAGCGGGGGGCACAGATACGCAGTATTTT	CASRLAGGTDTQYF
TRBV30	TRBJ2-7	NA	NA	TGTGCCTGGAGTGCGAACGGGGCGCGATACGAGCAGTACTTC	CAWSANGARYEQYF
TRBV19	TRBJ1-5	NA	NA	TGTGCCAGTAGCCTCGGGGGGCAGCCCCAGCATTTT	CASSLGGQPQHF
TRBV7-9	TRBJ1-3	NA	NA	TGTGCCACCCTCCACGGGGGGGTCACTGGAAACACCATATATTTT	CATLHGGVTGNTIYF
TRBV21-1	TRBJ1-1	NA	NA	TGTGCCAGCAGTCCGGTGGGGGACAGGCCTAGGGTGAACACTGAAGCTTTCTTT	CASSPVGDRPRVNTEAFF
TRBV4-1	TRBJ2-7	TRBD2	NA	TGCGCCAGCAGCCAAGCTCCACCGGGACTAGCGGGGAATTCCTACGAGCAGTACTTC	CASSQAPPGLAGNSYEQYF
TRBV7-3	TRBJ2-1	TRBD2	NA	TGTGCCAGCAGCTTAAGTAGCGGGAGGCGGGATGAGCAGTTCTTC	CASSLSSGRRDEQFF
TRBV4-2	TRBJ2-3	TRBD2	NA	TGTGCCAGCATGATTATAGCGGGAGCCACAGATACGCAGTATTTT	CASMIIAGATDTQYF
TRBV7-6	TRBJ2-2	NA	NA	TGTGCCAGCAGCTTATATGGGACGTACACCGGGGAGCTGTTTTTT	CASSLYGTYTGELFF
TRBV28	TRBJ2-3	NA	NA	TGTGCCAGCAGTTCGGGCCGCTTCTCCTTT	CASSSGRFSF
TRBV5-1	TRBJ2-1	NA	few	TGCGCCAGCAGCTTGGGATCGGGCTCCTACAATGAGCAGTTCTTC	CASSLGSGSYNEQFF
TRBV28	TRBJ1-5	NA	NA	TGTGCCAGCAGTCGGGACATCCGCAATCAGCCCCAGCATTTT	CASSRDIRNQPQHF
TRBV10-3	TRBJ2-3	NA	NA	TGTGCCATCAGTGAGTCGATCGGGAGAGAGGGCACAGATACGCAGTATTTT	CAISESIGREGTDTQYF
TRBV7-3	TRBJ2-3	NA	NA	TGTGCCAGCAGGGCTCGTGGCGGGATAACAGATACGCAGTATTTT	CASRARGGITDTQYF
TRBV5-1	TRBJ2-3	NA	NA	TGCGCCAGCGGATCCCAGGGGGGGTTCACAGATACGCAGTATTTT	CASGSQGGFTDTQYF
TRBV6-1	TRBJ1-5	NA	NA	TGTGCCAGCAGTGACCCGCCCGGCGCTTCCTCATGGTCCCAGCATTTT	CASSDPPGASSWSQHF
TRBV30	TRBJ2-7	NA	once	TGTGCCTGGAGTGTCCAGGGATTCGGGCTTTACGAGCAGTACTTC	CAWSVQGFGLYEQYF
TRBV7-9	TRBJ2-3	TRBD2	once	TGTGCCAGCAGTCTCGGGACTAGCGGGCCAGATACGCAGTATTTT	CASSLGTSGPDTQYF
TRBV28	TRBJ1-4	NA	once	TGTGCCAGCAGCGGGGGCGGGGGCCATAATGAAAAACTGTTTTTT	CASSGGGGHNEKLFF
TRBV19	TRBJ1-5	NA	NA	TGTGCCAGTAGTATAGCAGTAAATAGCAATCAGCCCCAGCATTTT	CASSIAVNSNQPQHF
TRBV19	TRBJ2-7	TRBD1	NA	TGTGCCAGTAGTAGCTGGACAGGGGGCAAGTACGAGCAGTACTTC	CASSSWTGGKYEQYF
TRBV5-1	TRBJ1-1	NA	NA	TGCGCCAGCAGCTCACAGGGGAACACTGAAGCTTTCTTT	CASSSQGNTEAFF
TRBV28	TRBJ1-4	NA	NA	TGTGCCAGCAATACGAGGGGCTGGAGTGAAAAACTGTTTTTT	CASNTRGWSEKLFF
TRBV9	TRBJ1-1	TRBD1	once	TGTGCCAGCAGCGTAGTTGGAACAGGGGGGTCGGAAGCTTTCTTT	CASSVVGTGGSEAFF
TRBV7-9	TRBJ2-7	NA	NA	TGTGCCAGCAGCGTGTCCTACGAGCAGTACTTC	CASSVSYEQYF
TRBV4-1	TRBJ2-5	TRBD2	NA	TGCGCCAGCAGCCAAATTCCGGGGACTAGCGGAGCTCTGGTCCAGACCCAGTACTTC	CASSQIPGTSGALVQTQYF
TRBV7-9	TRBJ2-6	TRBD1	once	TGTGCCAGCAGCTTAGGACTGACAGGGCCTTTGGGGGCCAACGTCCTGACTTTC	CASSLGLTGPLGANVLTF
TRBV7-6	TRBJ2-1	TRBD2	NA	TGTGCCAGCAGCTTAGATAGCGGGGGGCATGAGCAGTTCTTC	CASSLDSGGHEQFF
TRBV13	TRBJ1-1	NA	NA	TGTGCCAGCAGCTTAATGGGTTCCTATATGAACACTGAAGCTTTCTTT	CASSLMGSYMNTEAFF
TRBV11-2	TRBJ2-2	TRBD1	NA	TGTGCCAGCAGCTTTTTGCGGGCGACAGGGGGGGGACGGGAGCTGTTTTTT	CASSFLRATGGGRELFF
TRBV6-1	TRBJ2-7	TRBD2	once	TGTGCCAGCAGTGAGGGGGGGAGCTACTACGAGCAGTACTTC	CASSEGGSYYEQYF
TRBV10-3	TRBJ2-7	NA	once	TGTGCCATCAGTGAGCCCGAAAGAGAGCAGTACTTC	CAISEPEREQYF
TRBV5-1	TRBJ2-3	NA	NA	TGCGCCAGCAGTAGCGCTGTGGCCTATACGCAGTATTTT	CASSSAVAYTQYF
TRBV29-1	TRBJ1-2	NA	NA	TGCAGCGTTGACCTACTGGGGACCTCATTGGGCTATGGCTACACCTTC	CSVDLLGTSLGYGYTF
TRBV5-5	TRBJ1-1	NA	NA	TGTGCCAGCAGCTGGGGGGACCGAGGGTACACTGAAGCTTTCTTT	CASSWGDRGYTEAFF
TRBV9	TRBJ2-6	TRBD1	NA	TGTGCCAGCAGCGTAGCTAGGCCGGGACAGGGGGCCAACTTTGGGGCCAACGTCCTGACTTTC	CASSVARPGQGANFGANVLTF
TRBV5-1	TRBJ2-3	TRBD2	NA	TGCGCCAGCCAGACTAGCGGGATCACAGATACGCAGTATTTT	CASQTSGITDTQYF
TRBV2	TRBJ2-4	TRBD1	NA	TGTGCCAGCAGTGACGGACAGGCGATTGTCATTCAGTACTTC	CASSDGQAIVIQYF
TRBV6-1	TRBJ2-7	TRBD1	NA	TGTGCCAGCAGTACCCGGGACAGGGGGCCCTACGAGCAGTACTTC	CASSTRDRGPYEQYF
TRBV9	TRBJ1-4	NA	NA	TGTGCCAGCAGCCTTACCCGGCGTAATGAAAAACTGTTTTTT	CASSLTRRNEKLFF